Following are 8 T cell receptor beta chains from one sample sequenced in a study of control samples from healthy donors and cancer patients. This table comes from immunoSEQ multiplex PCR, and its TCRdb copy is limited to in-frame clones, with some not included. The profile shows roughly 180,000 clones, just over 90% of them singletons. Sequenced input: blood. These receptors all come from a woman aged 60-70 years in good health.

The rearrangement uses TRBV9 and TRBJ1-2, with D hard to call. From germline, CDR1 is SGDLS and CDR2 YYNGEE. V was trimmed by 3 bases and J by 5 bases, leaving 11 bases between them. The CDR3 runs to 13 residues. The CDR3 coding sequence is TGTGCCAGCAGCGGGACGGCAAAGTATGGCTACACCTTC. Its protein product is CASSGTAKYGYTF.

The V and J genes are TRBV5-1 and TRBJ1-1; no definite D call. CDR1 is SGHRS and CDR2 is YFSETQ in the germline V gene. The germline V and J ends were trimmed by 3 bases and 1 base, with 13 bases remaining between them. The CDR3 spans 15 residues. CDR3: CASSYNAGGNTEAFF. Here the CDR3 DNA reads TGCGCCAGCAGCTATAATGCAGGAGGGAACACTGAAGCTTTCTTT.

The table lists this clone with a count of one. Here the CDR3 DNA reads TGCGCCAGCAGCGCAGACAGGGGCACAGATACGCAGTATTTT. Its translation is CASSADRGTDTQYF. The rearrangement uses TRBV5-1 and TRBJ2-3; 7 bases align to TRBD1. With V trimmed by 4 bases and J by 1 base, 3 bases remained unmatched. The CDR3 length is 14 residues. Germline V gene data show CDR1 as SGHRS and CDR2 as YFSETQ.

This clone showed up just once. The V and J genes are TRBV19 and TRBJ2-2; a possible D gene is TRBD2 (5 bases). The ends were cut back, 5 bases at V and 5 bases at J, with 18 bases in the middle. Germline V gene sequence: CDR1 LNHDA, CDR2 SQIVND (reference sequence). This CDR3 is 16 amino acids long. The CDR3 DNA is TGTGCCAGTAGTTCGGGTTGGCGGGCCTCGACCGGGGAGCTGTTTTTT. This encodes CASSSGWRASTGELFF.

The J gene is TRBJ1-4, the V gene TRBV4-1; D is undetermined. This CDR3 comprises 14 residues. The germline V gene has CDR1 MGHRA and CDR2 YSYEKL. V was shortened by 0 bases and J by 5 bases, with 7 bases between the two germline ends. The CDR3 is CASSQEGRNEKLFF. CDR3 nucleotides: TGCGCCAGCAGCCAAGAGGGTAGAAATGAAAAACTGTTTTTT.

This chain connects TRBV10-3 to TRBJ1-2; maybe TRBD1 (5 bases). Trimming stripped 6 bases from V and 5 bases from J, with 10 bases between. The CDR3 length is 12 residues. Germline V CDR1 and CDR2: ENHRY, SYGVKD. The CDR3 reads CAIRGPDYGYTF. CDR3 sequence (DNA): TGTGCCATCAGGGGACCGGATTATGGCTACACCTTC.

The chain combines TRBV4-3 with TRBJ2-1, with 10 bases that match TRBD1. The V gene end was trimmed by 0 bases and the J gene end by 3 bases; junction bases not matched to a gene: 8. CDR1 and CDR2 from the germline V gene are LGHNA and YSLEER. There are 18 residues in the CDR3. The CDR3, as DNA: TGCGCCAGCAGCCAAGAGGTCCCGGGACAGGGGTACTACAATGAGCAGTTCTTC. Translating gives CASSQEVPGQGYYNEQFF.

The chain carries TRBV12-5 and TRBJ2-7; 7 bases map to TRBD1. V shed 6 bases and J 3 bases; nucleotides not matched to a gene: 14. The CDR3 spans 16 residues. Germline CDR1 reads LGHNT; CDR2 reads FRNRAP. The CDR3 bases are TGTGCTAGTGGCACGGGAAGGGACAGCAGAATCTACGAGCAGTACTTC. It yields the protein CASGTGRDSRIYEQYF.